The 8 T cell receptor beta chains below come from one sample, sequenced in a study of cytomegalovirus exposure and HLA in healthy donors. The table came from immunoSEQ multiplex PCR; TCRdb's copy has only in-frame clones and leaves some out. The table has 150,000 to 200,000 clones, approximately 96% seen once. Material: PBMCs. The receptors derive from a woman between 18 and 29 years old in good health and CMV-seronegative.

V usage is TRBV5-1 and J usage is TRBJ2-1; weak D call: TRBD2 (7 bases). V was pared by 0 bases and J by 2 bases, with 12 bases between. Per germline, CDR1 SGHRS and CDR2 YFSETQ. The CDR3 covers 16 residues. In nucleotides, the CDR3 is TGCGCCAGCAGCTTGGAATGGGGGGGGCCCTACAATGAGCAGTTCTTC. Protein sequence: CASSLEWGGPYNEQFF.

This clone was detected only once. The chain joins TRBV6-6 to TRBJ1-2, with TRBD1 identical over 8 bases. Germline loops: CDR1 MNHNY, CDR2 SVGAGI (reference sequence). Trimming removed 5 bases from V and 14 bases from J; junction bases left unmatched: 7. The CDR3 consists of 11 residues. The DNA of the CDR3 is TGTGCCAGCAGTGGGATCGGGACAGGTACCTTC. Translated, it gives CASSGIGTGTF.

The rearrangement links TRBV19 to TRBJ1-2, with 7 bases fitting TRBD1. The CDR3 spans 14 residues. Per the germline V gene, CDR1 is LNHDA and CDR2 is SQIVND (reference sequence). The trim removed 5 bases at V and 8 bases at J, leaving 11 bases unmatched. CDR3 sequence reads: CASSSYAGGRGYTF. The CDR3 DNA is TGTGCCAGTAGTTCCTACGCAGGGGGTCGGGGCTACACCTTC.

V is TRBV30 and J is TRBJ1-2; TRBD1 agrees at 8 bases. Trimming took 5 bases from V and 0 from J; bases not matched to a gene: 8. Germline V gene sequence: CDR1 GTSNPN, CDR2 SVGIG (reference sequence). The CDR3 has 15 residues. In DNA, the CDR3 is TGTGCCTGGCGGGACAGGCAGCGCTCTAACTATGGCTACACCTTC. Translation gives CAWRDRQRSNYGYTF.

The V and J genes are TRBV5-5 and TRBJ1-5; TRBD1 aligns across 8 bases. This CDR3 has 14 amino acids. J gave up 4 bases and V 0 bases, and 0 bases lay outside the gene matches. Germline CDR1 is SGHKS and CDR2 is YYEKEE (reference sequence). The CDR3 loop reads CASSLGTGNQPQHF. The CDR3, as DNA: TGTGCCAGCAGCTTGGGGACAGGGAATCAGCCCCAGCATTTT.

The CDR3 region is CASSEYGGWGYQETQYF. CDR3 sequence (DNA): TGTGCCAGCAGTGAATATGGAGGGTGGGGGTATCAAGAGACCCAGTACTTC. V usage is TRBV25-1 and J usage is TRBJ2-5, with a weak D call TRBD2 (6 bases). Per the germline V gene, CDR1 is MGHDK and CDR2 is SYGVNS. This CDR3 is built from 17 residues. Trimming shortened V by 0 bases and J by 2 bases, and 16 bases separated the two germline ends.

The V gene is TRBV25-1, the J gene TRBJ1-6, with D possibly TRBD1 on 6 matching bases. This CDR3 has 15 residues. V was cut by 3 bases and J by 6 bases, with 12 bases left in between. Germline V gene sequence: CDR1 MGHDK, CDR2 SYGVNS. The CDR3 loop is CASSDQDRINSPLHF. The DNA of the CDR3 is TGTGCCAGCAGTGATCAGGACAGAATTAATTCACCCCTCCACTTT.

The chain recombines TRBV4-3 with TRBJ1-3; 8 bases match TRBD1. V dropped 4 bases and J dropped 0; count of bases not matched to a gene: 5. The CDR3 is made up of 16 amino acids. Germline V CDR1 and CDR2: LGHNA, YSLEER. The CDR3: CASSRGTGNSGNTIYF. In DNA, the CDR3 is TGCGCCAGCAGCCGCGGGACAGGCAACTCTGGAAACACCATATATTTT.